These 3 T cell receptor beta chains share one sample of origin, sequenced in a study of T cell changes during pregnancy in multiple sclerosis (dated by TCRdb to between 2018 and 2021). The library was generated by the immunoSEQ multiplex PCR assay. Entries here come from immuneACCESS through TCRdb and include only in-frame sequences with V and J called. Some clones fail to appear in such tables; in the studies checked, an unresolved V gene covers under half of the shortfall, and the cause of the remainder is unknown. In this sample the table shows over 60,000 clones, 91% of which occur a single time. The ten top clones hold about 0.31% of the sample. The sequences come from CD4+ T cells from peripheral blood mononuclear cells, collected in the third trimester of pregnancy. These receptors all stem from a female donor in good health, enrolled as a control in a pregnancy study.

The J gene is TRBJ1-1, the V gene TRBV20-1; 9 nucleotides match TRBD1. This CDR3 is 11 amino acids long. Germline loops: CDR1 DFQATT, CDR2 SNEGSKA (reference sequence). V lost 5 bases and J lost 9; bases outside the gene matches: 4. CDR3 DNA: TGCAGTGCTTGGACAGGGGCTAAAGCTTTCTTT. Its protein product is CSAWTGAKAFF.

This rearrangement joins TRBV18 to TRBJ2-7; TRBD2 matches 9 bases. The trim removed 2 bases at V and 5 bases at J, leaving 7 bases unmatched. Germline assignment: CDR1 KGHSH and CDR2 LQKENI. The CDR3 loop spans 15 amino acids. CDR3 protein: CASSPGREGRHEQYF. In DNA, the CDR3 is TGTGCCAGCTCACCAGGGCGGGAGGGGAGGCACGAGCAGTACTTC.

The chain uses TRBV5-4 and TRBJ2-2, with D perhaps TRBD2 (6 bases). Germline V gene lookup returns CDR1 SGHNT and CDR2 YYREEE (reference sequence). Trimming took off 0 bases at V and 3 bases at J, with 15 bases between the two ends. This CDR3 comprises 17 residues. CDR3 in DNA: TGTGCCAGCAGCTTGGGTGGGACTTACCCGGACACCGGGGAGCTGTTTTTT. It yields the protein CASSLGGTYPDTGELFF. The complete variable domain, with remaining parts taken from reference TRBV5-4 and TRBJ2-2, reads ETGVTQSPTHLIKTRGQQVTLRCSSQSGHNTVSWYQQALGQGPQFIFQYYREEENGRGNFPPRFSGLQFPNYSSELNVNALELDDSALYLCASSLGGTYPDTGELFFGEGSRLTVL.